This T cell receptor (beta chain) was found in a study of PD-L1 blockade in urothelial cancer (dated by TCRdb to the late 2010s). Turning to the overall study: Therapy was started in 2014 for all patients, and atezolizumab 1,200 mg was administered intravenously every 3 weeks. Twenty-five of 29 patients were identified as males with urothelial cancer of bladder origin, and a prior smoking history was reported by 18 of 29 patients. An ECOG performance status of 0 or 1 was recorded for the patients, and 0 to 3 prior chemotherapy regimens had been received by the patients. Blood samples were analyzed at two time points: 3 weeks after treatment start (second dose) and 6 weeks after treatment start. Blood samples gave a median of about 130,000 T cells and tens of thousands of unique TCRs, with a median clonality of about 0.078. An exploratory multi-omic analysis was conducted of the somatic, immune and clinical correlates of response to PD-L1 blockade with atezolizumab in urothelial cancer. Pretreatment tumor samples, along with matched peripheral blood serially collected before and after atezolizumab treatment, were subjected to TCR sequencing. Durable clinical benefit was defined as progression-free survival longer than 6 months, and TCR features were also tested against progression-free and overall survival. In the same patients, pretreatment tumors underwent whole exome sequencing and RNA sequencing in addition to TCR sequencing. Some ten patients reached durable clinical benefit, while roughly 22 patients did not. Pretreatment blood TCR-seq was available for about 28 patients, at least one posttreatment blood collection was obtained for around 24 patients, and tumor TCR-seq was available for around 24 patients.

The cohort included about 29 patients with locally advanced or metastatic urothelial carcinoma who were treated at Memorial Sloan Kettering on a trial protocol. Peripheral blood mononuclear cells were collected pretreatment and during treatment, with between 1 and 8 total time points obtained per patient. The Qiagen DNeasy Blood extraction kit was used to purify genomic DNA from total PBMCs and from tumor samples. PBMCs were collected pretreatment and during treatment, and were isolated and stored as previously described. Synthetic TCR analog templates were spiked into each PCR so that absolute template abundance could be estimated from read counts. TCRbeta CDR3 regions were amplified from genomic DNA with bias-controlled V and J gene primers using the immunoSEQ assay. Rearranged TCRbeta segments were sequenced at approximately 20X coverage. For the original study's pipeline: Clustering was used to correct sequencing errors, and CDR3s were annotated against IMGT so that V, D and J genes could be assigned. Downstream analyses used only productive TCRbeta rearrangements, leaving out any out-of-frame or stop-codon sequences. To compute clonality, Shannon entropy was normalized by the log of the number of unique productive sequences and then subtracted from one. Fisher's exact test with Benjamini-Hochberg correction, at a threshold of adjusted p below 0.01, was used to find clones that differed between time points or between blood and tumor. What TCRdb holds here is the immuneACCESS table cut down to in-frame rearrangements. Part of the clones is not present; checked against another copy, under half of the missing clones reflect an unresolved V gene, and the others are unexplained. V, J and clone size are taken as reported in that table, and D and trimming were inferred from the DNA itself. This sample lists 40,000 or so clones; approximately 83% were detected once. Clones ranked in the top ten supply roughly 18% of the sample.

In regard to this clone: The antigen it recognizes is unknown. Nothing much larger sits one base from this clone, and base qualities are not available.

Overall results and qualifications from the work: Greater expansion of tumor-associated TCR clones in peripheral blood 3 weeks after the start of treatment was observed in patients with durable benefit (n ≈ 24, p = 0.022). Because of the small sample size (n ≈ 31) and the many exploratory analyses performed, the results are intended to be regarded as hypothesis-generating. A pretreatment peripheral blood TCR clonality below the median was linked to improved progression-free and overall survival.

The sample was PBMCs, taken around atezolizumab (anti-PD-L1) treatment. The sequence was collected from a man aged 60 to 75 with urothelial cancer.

The CDR3 protein sequence reads: CASSAKRHFTGELFF. The nucleotide sequence reads as follows: TGTGCCAGCAGCGCTAAACGACATTTCACCGGGGAGCTGTTTTTT. This chain joins TRBV9 to TRBJ2-2; no confident D gene assignment can be made. The germline ends are 13 bases apart after V is trimmed by 3 bases and J by 4 bases. CDR1 and CDR2 (SGDLS, YYNGEE) derive from the germline V gene. Including cysteine and phenylalanine, the CDR3 has 15 amino acids. The kept DNA is CDR3 alone, 45 bases in frame from the first base.